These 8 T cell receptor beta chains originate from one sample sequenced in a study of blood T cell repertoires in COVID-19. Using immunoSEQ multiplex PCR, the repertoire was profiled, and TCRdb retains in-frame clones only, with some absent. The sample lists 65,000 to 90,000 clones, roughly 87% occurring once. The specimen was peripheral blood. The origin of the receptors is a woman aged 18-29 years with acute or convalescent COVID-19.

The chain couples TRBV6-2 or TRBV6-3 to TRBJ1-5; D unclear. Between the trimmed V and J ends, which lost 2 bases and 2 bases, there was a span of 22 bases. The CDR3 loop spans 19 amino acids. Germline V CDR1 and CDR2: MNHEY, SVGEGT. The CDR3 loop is CASSYDLARLKKGNQPQHF. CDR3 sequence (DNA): TGTGCCAGCAGTTACGATTTGGCGAGGCTCAAGAAGGGCAATCAGCCCCAGCATTTT.

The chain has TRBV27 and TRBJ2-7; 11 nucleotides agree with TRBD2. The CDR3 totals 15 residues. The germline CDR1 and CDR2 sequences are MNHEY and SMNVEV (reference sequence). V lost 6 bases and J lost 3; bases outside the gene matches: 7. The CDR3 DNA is TGTGCCAGCAGCCCAGGGACTAGCGGACTCTACGAGCAGTACTTC. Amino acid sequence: CASSPGTSGLYEQYF.

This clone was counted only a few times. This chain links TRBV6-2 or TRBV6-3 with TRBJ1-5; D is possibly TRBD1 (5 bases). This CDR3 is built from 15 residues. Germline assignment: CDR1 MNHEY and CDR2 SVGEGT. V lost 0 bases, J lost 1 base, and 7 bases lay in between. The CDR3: CASSYSGGSNQPQHF. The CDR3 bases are TGTGCCAGCAGTTACTCTGGGGGGAGCAATCAGCCCCAGCATTTT.

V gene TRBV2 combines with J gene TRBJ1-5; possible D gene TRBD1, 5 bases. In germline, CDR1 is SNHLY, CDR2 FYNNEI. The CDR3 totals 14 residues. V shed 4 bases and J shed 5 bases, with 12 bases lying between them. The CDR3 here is CASSVEGGDQPQHF. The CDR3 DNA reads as TGTGCCAGCAGTGTGGAGGGAGGGGATCAGCCCCAGCATTTT.

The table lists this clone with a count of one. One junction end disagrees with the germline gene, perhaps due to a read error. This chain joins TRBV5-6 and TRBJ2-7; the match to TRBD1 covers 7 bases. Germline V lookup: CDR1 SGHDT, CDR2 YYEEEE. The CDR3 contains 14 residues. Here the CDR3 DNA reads TGTACCAGCAGCTTGCTAAGGGGGCAGGGGGAGCAGTACTTC. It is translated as CTSSLLRGQGEQYF.

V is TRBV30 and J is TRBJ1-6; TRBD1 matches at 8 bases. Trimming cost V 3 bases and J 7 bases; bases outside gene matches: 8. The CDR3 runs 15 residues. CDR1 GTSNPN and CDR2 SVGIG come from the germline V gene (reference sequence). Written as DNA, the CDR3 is TGTGCCTGGAGGGAAACAGGGGGGTTAAATTCACCCCTCCACTTT. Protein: CAWRETGGLNSPLHF. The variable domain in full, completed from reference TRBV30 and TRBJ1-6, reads SQTIHQWPATLVQPVGSPLSLECTVEGTSNPNLYWYRQAAGRGLQLLFYSVGIGQISSEVPQNLSASRPQDRQFILSSKKLLLSDSGFYLCAWRETGGLNSPLHFGNGTRLTVT.

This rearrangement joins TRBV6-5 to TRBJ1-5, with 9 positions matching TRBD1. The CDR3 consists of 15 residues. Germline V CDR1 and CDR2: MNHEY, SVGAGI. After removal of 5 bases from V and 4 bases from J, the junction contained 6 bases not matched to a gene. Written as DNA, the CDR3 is TGTGCCAGCAGTACGGACAGGGGTGGAAATCAGCCCCAGCATTTT. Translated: CASSTDRGGNQPQHF.

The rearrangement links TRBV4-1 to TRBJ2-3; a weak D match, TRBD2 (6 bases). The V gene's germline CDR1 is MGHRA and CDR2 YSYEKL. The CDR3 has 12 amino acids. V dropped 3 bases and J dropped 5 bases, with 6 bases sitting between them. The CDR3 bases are TGCGCCAGCAGCCAGGGAGGAGATACGCAGTATTTT. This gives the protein CASSQGGDTQYF.